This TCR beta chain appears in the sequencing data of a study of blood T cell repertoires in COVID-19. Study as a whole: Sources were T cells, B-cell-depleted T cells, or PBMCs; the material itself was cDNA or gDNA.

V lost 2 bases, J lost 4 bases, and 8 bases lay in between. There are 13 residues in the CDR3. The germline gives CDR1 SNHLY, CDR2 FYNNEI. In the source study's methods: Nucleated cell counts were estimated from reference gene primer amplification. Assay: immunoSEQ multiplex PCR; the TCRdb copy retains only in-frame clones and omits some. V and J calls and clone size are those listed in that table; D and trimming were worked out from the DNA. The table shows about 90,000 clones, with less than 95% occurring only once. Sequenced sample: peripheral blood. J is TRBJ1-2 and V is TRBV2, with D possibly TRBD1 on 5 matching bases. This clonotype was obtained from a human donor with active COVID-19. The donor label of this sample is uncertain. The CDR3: CASSEQGSYGYTF. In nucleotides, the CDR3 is TGTGCCAGCAGTGAACAGGGCTCCTATGGCTACACCTTC.